The 30 T cell receptor beta chains below come from one sample, sequenced in a study of cytomegalovirus exposure and HLA in healthy donors. The PCR used 60 Vbeta and 13 Jbeta primers. Here immunoSEQ multiplex PCR was the method, and the copy in TCRdb shows in-frame clones only, minus some. Counted here are 90,000 to 120,000 clones, approximately 84% occurring once; the ten biggest clones make up 2% to 2.5%. Sequencing was carried out using PBMCs. Source of these receptors: a man aged 25-40 years in good health and CMV-seronegative.

This clone has a single count. The chain employs TRBV5-1 and TRBJ2-7; D is perhaps TRBD1 (7 bases). The CDR3 extends over 15 amino acids. Germline CDR1 is SGHRS and CDR2 is YFSETQ. Trimming stripped 4 bases from V and 6 bases from J, with 20 bases between. In DNA, the CDR3 is TGCGCCAGCAGCATCCTCGGACAGGCGGGAACCGAGCAGTACTTC. This translates into CASSILGQAGTEQYF.

This clone occurred a few times. The chain recombines TRBV4-1 with TRBJ2-3; D is unclear. The CDR3 is 16 residues long. Germline V gives CDR1 MGHRA, CDR2 YSYEKL. V dropped 1 base and J dropped 0 bases, with 11 bases sitting between them. The CDR3 DNA reads TGCGCCAGCAGCCAAGGCAGGCCCCCTAGCACAGATACGCAGTATTTT. Residues: CASSQGRPPSTDTQYF.

This clone is categorized as medium-sized. The chain has TRBV6-5 and TRBJ2-7; TRBD1 might be the D (5 bases). CDR3 length equals 15 residues. Trimming cost V 0 bases and J 2 bases, with 11 bases left between them. Germline V gene sequence: CDR1 MNHEY, CDR2 SVGAGI. The CDR3 protein is CASSYSPDRAYEQYF. The CDR3 nucleotides read TGTGCCAGCAGTTACTCGCCCGACAGAGCCTACGAGCAGTACTTC.

The chain couples TRBV27 to TRBJ1-1; TRBD1 agrees at 7 bases. J was trimmed by 1 base and V by 2 bases; bases with no gene match: 1. The CDR3 totals 14 residues. Germline assignment: CDR1 MNHEY and CDR2 SMNVEV (reference sequence). In DNA form, the CDR3 reads TGTGCCAGCAGTTTAAGACAGGGGAACACTGAAGCTTTCTTT. As protein: CASSLRQGNTEAFF.

Only one count was recorded for this clone. V and J are TRBV7-9 and TRBJ2-5, with TRBD2 identical over 11 bases. The ends lost 6 bases at V and 5 bases at J; junction bases unmatched: 8. Per germline, CDR1 SEHNR and CDR2 FQNEAQ (reference sequence). The CDR3 totals 15 residues. CDR3 protein: CASRPSGRSGETQYF. CDR3 DNA: TGTGCCAGCAGACCTAGCGGGAGGTCGGGGGAGACCCAGTACTTC.

The chain recombines TRBV9 with TRBJ2-1; possible D gene TRBD2, 6 bases. There are 16 residues in the CDR3. The V end was cut by 4 bases, the J end by 5 bases, with 19 bases between. Germline V gives CDR1 SGDLS, CDR2 YYNGEE. CDR3 loop: CASSPSGVRRNNEQFF. The CDR3 DNA is TGTGCCAGCAGCCCCTCGGGGGTGCGGAGGAACAATGAGCAGTTCTTC.

The chain uses TRBV6-6 and TRBJ2-3, with 9 bases matching TRBD2. V lost 8 bases and J lost 7; bases outside the gene matches: 10. The germline CDR1 and CDR2 sequences are MNHNY and SVGAGI (reference sequence). The CDR3 is 14 residues long. The CDR3 DNA reads TGTGCCAGCGGGGTAGCGGGAGCGGGGTATACGCAGTATTTT. It codes for CASGVAGAGYTQYF.

This clone was seen a single time. The rearrangement links TRBV30 to TRBJ1-2; D is undetermined. The CDR3 contains 14 residues. V lost 2 bases and J 4 bases, leaving 14 bases between the germline ends. CDR1 is GTSNPN and CDR2 is SVGIG in the germline V gene (reference sequence). CDR3: CAWSWGGKVYGYTF. CDR3 bases: TGTGCCTGGAGTTGGGGAGGCAAAGTCTATGGCTACACCTTC.

This clone turned up a few times. The rearrangement links TRBV5-1 to TRBJ2-5; D might be TRBD2 (6 bases). Germline V gives CDR1 SGHRS, CDR2 YFSETQ. This CDR3 spans 15 amino acids. Trimming removed 0 bases at V and 5 bases at J, with 14 bases between. CDR3 region: CASSLASGLRETQYF. CDR3 coding DNA: TGCGCCAGCAGCTTGGCGAGCGGGCTGCGGGAGACCCAGTACTTC.

The chain combines TRBV28 with TRBJ2-7; D is unclear. The CDR3 sequence is 13 residues long. V was trimmed by 3 bases and J by 0 bases, leaving 6 bases between them. The V gene's germline CDR1 is MDHEN and CDR2 SYDVKM. The CDR3 nucleotides read TGTGCCAGCAGTTTTTCTTACTCCTACGAGCAGTACTTC. This sequence encodes CASSFSYSYEQYF.

This chain uses TRBV19 with TRBJ1-3; unclear D gene. The CDR3 has 13 amino acids. V lost 7 bases and J lost 2, with 9 bases in between. Germline CDR1 reads LNHDA; CDR2 reads SQIVND (reference sequence). For the CDR3, the DNA is TGTGCCAGTACCGGGGTACCTGGAAACACCATATATTTT. Residues: CASTGVPGNTIYF.

The chain employs TRBV6-5 and TRBJ1-4; 7 bases match TRBD1. The CDR3 spans 16 residues. Germline trimming cut 1 base from V and 8 bases from J; bases unmatched to any gene: 10. Germline V CDR1 and CDR2: MNHEY, SVGAGI. The CDR3: CASSYYNRGGREKLFF. Written as DNA, the CDR3 is TGTGCCAGCAGTTACTACAACAGGGGCGGGCGGGAAAAACTGTTTTTT.

This clone appeared once. This chain uses TRBV18 with TRBJ1-5; D not resolved. V lost 2 bases to trimming and J lost 4 bases, with 9 bases between them. Germline V gives CDR1 KGHSH, CDR2 LQKENI. CDR3 length: 14 residues. Written as DNA, the CDR3 is TGTGCCAGCTCACCAAGTGGCGGAAATCAGCCCCAGCATTTT. Amino acid sequence: CASSPSGGNQPQHF.

The rearrangement links TRBV27 to TRBJ2-7; 7 nucleotides line up with TRBD1. The length of the CDR3 is 12 residues. Germline V lookup: CDR1 MNHEY, CDR2 SMNVEV (reference sequence). With 4 bases clipped from V and 5 bases from J, the junction kept 2 bases outside the gene matches. CDR3 region: CASSYGTDEQYF. CDR3 nucleotides: TGTGCCAGCAGTTATGGGACAGACGAGCAGTACTTC.

This clone was detected only a few times. V usage is TRBV5-4 and J usage is TRBJ2-3, with 10 bases identical to TRBD2. The CDR3 is made up of 16 amino acids. V dropped 5 bases and J dropped 4; count of bases not matched to a gene: 10. Germline values: CDR1 SGHNT, CDR2 YYREEE (reference sequence). The CDR3 here is CASSPPSGGSPDTQYF. In nucleotides, the CDR3 is TGTGCCAGCAGTCCCCCTAGCGGGGGTTCCCCAGATACGCAGTATTTT.

The CDR3 here is CASSKAGRRGGQYF. The CDR3 region has the DNA TGTGCCAGCAGCAAAGCGGGACGTCGGGGAGGCCAGTACTTC. This chain links TRBV21-1 with TRBJ2-5; TRBD2 is the table's D call and was not checked against the DNA. TRBV21-1 represents a pseudogene. The CDR3 covers 14 residues.

This clone showed up just a few times. The chain employs TRBV4-1 and TRBJ2-7; D call uncertain. From germline, CDR1 is MGHRA and CDR2 YSYEKL. The CDR3 length is 14 residues. The ends were cut back, 0 bases at V and 6 bases at J, with 12 bases in the middle. The CDR3 region has the DNA TGCGCCAGCAGCCAAGAACCTAGGTTCGGCGAGCAGTACTTC. Encoded protein: CASSQEPRFGEQYF.

The V gene is TRBV28, the J gene TRBJ2-7; D may be TRBD2 (7 bases). The CDR3 is 15 amino acids. Trimming removed 7 bases at V and 0 bases at J, with 16 bases between. Germline loops: CDR1 MDHEN, CDR2 SYDVKM. CDR3 in amino acids: CASTHRGARSYEQYF. DNA of the CDR3: TGTGCCAGCACCCATCGGGGGGCTCGCTCCTACGAGCAGTACTTC.

The rearrangement links TRBV6-1 to TRBJ1-3; 7 bases map to TRBD1. With V trimmed by 5 bases and J by 4 bases, 2 bases remained unmatched. The CDR3 is 13 residues long. CDR1 is MNHNS and CDR2 is SASEGT in the germline V gene. CDR3 amino acids: CASSTGDGNTIYF. In DNA, the CDR3 is TGTGCCAGCAGTACAGGGGACGGAAACACCATATATTTT.

The chain has TRBV15 and TRBJ2-5; a possible D gene is TRBD2 (5 bases). V lost 5 bases to trimming and J lost 5 bases, with 9 bases between them. CDR1 and CDR2 (germline): LNHNV, YYDKDF (reference sequence). The CDR3 consists of 12 residues. For the CDR3, the DNA is TGTGCCACCAGCCCGGGGTGGGAGACCCAGTACTTC. Protein product: CATSPGWETQYF.

The gene calls are TRBV7-3 and TRBJ2-7; perhaps TRBD1 as D (7 bases). The V end was cut by 5 bases, the J end by 6 bases, with 11 bases between. Germline V CDR1 and CDR2: SGHTA, FQGTGA. The CDR3 spans 12 residues. The DNA for the CDR3 is TGTGCCAGCAGCCAGGGGGGCGGCGAGCAGTACTTC. Residues: CASSQGGGEQYF.

The rearrangement uses TRBV27 and TRBJ2-3, with D possibly TRBD1 on 6 matching bases. Trimming cost V 4 bases and J 14 bases, with 16 bases left between them. The CDR3 runs to 12 residues. Germline CDR1 is MNHEY and CDR2 is SMNVEV (reference sequence). The CDR3 protein is CASSSPQGPRYF. The CDR3 DNA is TGTGCCAGCAGTTCCCCTCAGGGGCCGCGGTATTTT.

This clone turned up a few times. The V and J genes are TRBV27 and TRBJ1-2; TRBD1 might be the D (6 bases). The CDR3 contains 14 residues. The V end lost 6 bases, the J end lost 8 bases, and 19 bases lay between the germline ends. Germline values: CDR1 MNHEY, CDR2 SMNVEV (reference sequence). The CDR3 loop reads CASSPERGSGGYTF. In DNA, the CDR3 is TGTGCCAGCAGCCCAGAAAGGGGGTCGGGGGGCTACACCTTC.

V gene TRBV11-2 combines with J gene TRBJ2-7; tentative D call: TRBD1 (6 bases). The CDR3 is 15 amino acids. The V gene lost 11 bases and the J gene lost 1 base, with 21 bases spanning the gap. CDR1 is SGHAT and CDR2 is FQNNGV in the germline V gene. This CDR3 is CAASLGAGTSYEQYF. The CDR3 DNA sequence: TGTGCCGCTAGCCTGGGGGCGGGCACTTCCTACGAGCAGTACTTC. Filled out from reference TRBV11-2 and TRBJ2-7, the complete variable domain reads EAGVAQSPRYKIIEKRQSVAFWCNPISGHATLYWYQQILGQGPKLLIQFQNNGVVDDSQLPKDRFSAERLKGVDSTLKIQPAKLEDSAVYLCAASLGAGTSYEQYFGPGTRLTVT.

The chain joins TRBV7-8 to TRBJ2-7; the D is unclear. The germline V gene has CDR1 SGHVS and CDR2 FQNEAQ. The V end lost 0 bases, the J end lost 0 bases, and 6 bases lay between the germline ends. The CDR3 consists of 14 residues. The CDR3 DNA is TGTGCCAGCAGCTTAGCCAGGTTCTCCTACGAGCAGTACTTC. It yields the protein CASSLARFSYEQYF.

V and J are TRBV13 and TRBJ2-1, with TRBD2 as a possible D gene (6 bases). CDR1 and CDR2 (germline): PRHDT, FYEKMQ (reference sequence). This CDR3 is built from 13 residues. Trimming cost V 5 bases and J 9 bases, with 14 bases left between them. The CDR3 sequence: CASSRGELVEQFF. Here the CDR3 DNA reads TGTGCCAGCAGCCGCGGGGAGCTCGTTGAGCAGTTCTTC.

The V call is TRBV7-6, the J call TRBJ2-7, with 9 bases lining up with TRBD2. Germline V gene data show CDR1 as SGHVS and CDR2 as FNYEAQ. The CDR3 contains 16 residues. V trimming: 1 base; J trimming: 0 bases; junction bases outside the gene matches: 4. The CDR3 loop reads CASSLGASGTSYEQYF. In DNA form, the CDR3 reads TGTGCCAGCAGCTTAGGGGCTAGCGGGACCTCCTACGAGCAGTACTTC.

The rearrangement links TRBV13 to TRBJ2-6, with D perhaps TRBD2 (6 bases). This CDR3 region has 17 residues. Between the trimmed V and J ends, which lost 5 bases and 1 base, there was a span of 15 bases. Germline V gene data show CDR1 as PRHDT and CDR2 as FYEKMQ (reference sequence). The CDR3 nucleotides read TGTGCCAGCAGCCGTGTACTAGCCCAATCTGGGGCCAACGTCCTGACTTTC. Its translation is CASSRVLAQSGANVLTF.

This chain joins TRBV5-1 and TRBJ2-7; a weak D match, TRBD1 (6 bases). The CDR3 is 14 amino acids. Germline V CDR1 and CDR2: SGHRS, YFSETQ. Deletions cut 2 bases from V and 4 bases from J, with 13 bases between. The CDR3 reads CASSLGAGVYEQYF. The CDR3 DNA reads as TGCGCCAGCAGCTTAGGGGCAGGGGTATACGAGCAGTACTTC. Drawing the rest from reference TRBV5-1 and TRBJ2-7, the complete variable domain is KAGVTQTPRYLIKTRGQQVTLSCSPISGHRSVSWYQQTPGQGLQFLFEYFSETQRNKGNFPGRFSGRQFSNSRSEMNVSTLELGDSALYLCASSLGAGVYEQYFGPGTRLTVT.

V and J are TRBV28 and TRBJ1-4; D is possibly TRBD1 (5 bases). The CDR3 extends over 16 amino acids. Trimming cost V 4 bases and J 1 base, with 13 bases left between them. The germline gives CDR1 MDHEN, CDR2 SYDVKM. This CDR3 reads CASSSAGTGTNEKLFF. For the CDR3, the DNA is TGTGCCAGCAGTTCCGCCGGGACTGGAACTAATGAAAAACTGTTTTTT.